The clone carrying this TCR beta chain was counted a few times. What it binds is not known. J gave up 0 bases and V 6 bases, and 13 bases lay outside the gene matches. The germline V gene has CDR1 DFQATT and CDR2 SNEGSKA (reference sequence). The length of the CDR3 is 16 residues. The sample is drawn from a study of blood T cells in healthy people across ages. Samples had at least 6.5 million PBMCs isolated from them. General observations from the study: Estimates of total diversity, which came from one million sequenced T cells, were considered to be underestimates. The unsorted PBMCs prevented any conclusive comparison of naive versus antigen-experienced cells.

The authors ran a second PCR of about 6 to 11 cycles using a sample-barcoded 5' primer and a J-beta primer mix. A template-switch adaptor that had 12 random nucleotides put a tag on each cDNA molecule. MiXCR, applied by TCRdb to the 5' RACE reads, yields one record per CDR3 protein. This sample has around 500,000 distinct CDR3 sequences, with 40% to 50% found just once. The source material was blood. The chain employs TRBV20-1 and TRBJ1-2; 7 positions agree with TRBD1. This TCR was sampled from a man older than 75 in good health. The CDR3 spells CSADFPRQGTNYGYTF. CDR3 in DNA: TGCAGTGCAGACTTTCCCCGACAGGGTACTAACTATGGCTACACCTTC.